The source of this T cell receptor beta chain is a study of identifying expanded T cells in peripheral blood. Findings and caveats of the study: Roughly two-week clone count variance significantly increased as total template count grew. Roughly 1.1 clones differed between technical replicates, versus approximately 17 and 20 over time.

The assay was immunoSEQ multiplex PCR, and TCRdb's table has in-frame clones only and misses some. The table lists 100,000 to 150,000 clones, roughly 90% of them singletons. To note about this clone: Its antigen is not identified.

Collection occurred without any documented infections or immune events in donors. The specimen sequenced was blood. The sequence derives from a person aged 18 to 75 in good health.

DNA of the CDR3: TGTGCCAGCAGTCCCTACAGGGGATCGATCACCGGGGAGCTGTTTTTT. This translates into CASSPYRGSITGELFF. This sequence joins TRBV28 and TRBJ2-2; 7 bases map to TRBD1. This CDR3 contains 16 residues. CDR1 and CDR2 (germline): MDHEN, SYDVKM. The V and J ends lost 5 bases and 4 bases, in that order; junction bases with no gene match: 10.